Each of the 9 T cell receptor beta chains below was sequenced from the same sample in a study of T cells in Graves' hyperthyroidism and ophthalmopathy. The TCR beta CDR3 regions underwent amplification using RNA transcripts as the source. HTBI primers were the set used in a first-round RT-PCR of the TCR CDR3. TCRdb used MiXCR to reprocess the multiplex PCR reads, holding one entry per CDR3 protein. Of about 360,000 distinct CDR3 sequences in the sample, 13% were seen once. Sample: blood. These receptors were taken from a woman under 30 with Graves' hyperthyroidism.

CDR3 loop: CASSDEAFHTDTQYF. DNA of the CDR3: TGTGCCAGCAGTGACGAGGCGTTTCACACAGATACGCAGTATTTT. This chain joins TRBV6-4 and TRBJ2-3; D call uncertain. V was shortened by 2 bases and J by 2 bases, with 11 bases between the two germline ends. The germline V gene encodes CDR1 MRHNA and CDR2 SNTAGT. This CDR3 region has 15 residues.

This clonotype has ten or more counts. V gene TRBV7-2 combines with J gene TRBJ2-1; D may match TRBD1 or TRBD2 (5 bases each). The V end lost 5 bases, the J end lost 9 bases, and 20 bases lay between the germline ends. The CDR3 covers 15 residues. CDR1 SGHTA and CDR2 FQGNSA come from the germline V gene. CDR3: CASSTSRDAPAEQFF. The CDR3 nucleotides read TGTGCCAGCAGCACCAGCCGGGACGCGCCCGCTGAGCAGTTCTTC. The whole variable domain, remainder taken from reference TRBV7-2 and TRBJ2-1, is GAGVSQSPSNKVTEKGKDVELRCDPISGHTALYWYRQSLGQGLEFLIYFQGNSAPDKSGLPSDRFSAERTGGSVSTLTIQRTQQEDSAVYLCASSTSRDAPAEQFFGPGTRLTVL.

This clonotype has at least ten counts. J is TRBJ2-2 and V is TRBV28; D is unresolved. The CDR3 consists of 14 residues. Germline loops: CDR1 MDHEN, CDR2 SYDVKM. Trimming pared 6 bases from V and 5 bases from J, leaving 13 bases between. For the CDR3, the DNA is TGTGCCAGCAGAATGGGTACAGTAACCGGGGAGCTGTTTTTT. Residues: CASRMGTVTGELFF.

This clonotype showed up many times. The genes are TRBV7-9 and TRBJ2-7, with D perhaps matching TRBD1 (5 bases). Germline assignment: CDR1 SEHNR and CDR2 FQNEAQ (reference sequence). V lost 6 bases and J 2 bases, leaving 17 bases between the germline ends. The CDR3 has 15 amino acids. CDR3 in amino acids: CASSHGAQPPYEQYF. CDR3 nucleotide sequence: TGTGCCAGCAGTCATGGGGCGCAACCCCCCTACGAGCAGTACTTC.

This clonotype was counted many times. The V gene is TRBV29-1, the J gene TRBJ2-7, with 10 bases lining up with TRBD1. The germline V gene encodes CDR1 SQVTM and CDR2 ANQGSEA. The V gene end was trimmed by 5 bases and the J gene end by 4 bases; junction bases not matched to a gene: 8. The CDR3 contains 14 residues. The CDR3: CSVRQGANRYEQYF. CDR3 DNA sequence: TGCAGCGTTCGACAGGGGGCGAATCGTTACGAGCAGTACTTC.

This clonotype was detected many times. The chain is built from TRBV2 and TRBJ2-1; weak D call: TRBD1 (6 bases). CDR1 and CDR2 (germline): SNHLY, FYNNEI. V was shortened by 6 bases and J by 4 bases, with 16 bases between the two germline ends. This CDR3 has 15 amino acids. The CDR3 DNA follows: TGTGCCAGCAGGGCTCCCGGGACAAAATACAATGAGCAGTTCTTC. Its protein product is CASRAPGTKYNEQFF.

This clonotype showed up many times. The chain joins TRBV5-5 to TRBJ2-2; weak D call: TRBD1 (5 bases). V lost 4 bases and J lost 7, with 32 bases in between. Germline lookup yields CDR1 SGHKS and CDR2 YYEKEE (reference sequence). This CDR3 comprises 20 residues. Here the CDR3 reads CASSPTGPKPGSRVIGELFF. CDR3 coding DNA: TGTGCCAGCAGCCCAACCGGGCCAAAACCAGGGTCGCGTGTTATCGGGGAGCTGTTTTTT.

This clonotype occurred many times. The chain combines TRBV28 with TRBJ2-1, with 8 bases identical to TRBD2. This CDR3 is 16 amino acids long. In germline, CDR1 is MDHEN, CDR2 SYDVKM. The junction had 9 bases not matched to a gene; V was cut back by 1 base and J by 7 bases. As DNA, the CDR3 is TGTGCCAGCAGTTTATCCGGTCCGGGGGGGCCAAATGAGCAGTTCTTC. Residues: CASSLSGPGGPNEQFF. Full variable domain (missing parts from reference TRBV28 and TRBJ2-1): DVKVTQSSRYLVKRTGEKVFLECVQDMDHENMFWYRQDPGLGLRLIYFSYDVKMKEKGDIPEGYSVSREKKERFSLILESASTNQTSMYLCASSLSGPGGPNEQFFGPGTRLTVL.

This clonotype was seen repeatedly, ten times or more. The chain couples TRBV6-5 to TRBJ2-3; maybe TRBD2 (5 bases). The germline V and J ends were trimmed by 0 bases and 0 bases, with 10 bases remaining between them. Per the germline V gene, CDR1 is MNHEY and CDR2 is SVGAGI. The CDR3 runs 16 residues. CDR3 DNA sequence: TGTGCCAGCAGTTACTCGAGGGCAGCCAGCACAGATACGCAGTATTTT. Protein: CASSYSRAASTDTQYF.